This T cell receptor beta chain was identified in a study of cytomegalovirus exposure and HLA in healthy donors. It was with 60 Vbeta and 13 Jbeta primers that the PCR ran. Profiled with immunoSEQ multiplex PCR; TCRdb holds only in-frame clones, not every one. Among 170,000 or so clones listed, around four fifths were seen once. The CDR3 is 15 amino acids. With V trimmed by 3 bases and J by 4 bases, 3 bases remained unmatched. Germline values: CDR1 SGDLS, CDR2 YYNGEE. This clone was found a few times. This chain connects TRBV9 to TRBJ2-1, with 11 bases identical to TRBD2. The sequence came from a woman younger than 45 in good health and CMV-seronegative. Sequences were obtained from PBMCs. The CDR3 coding sequence is TGTGCCAGCAGCGCGACTAGCGGGGAGTACAATGAGCAGTTCTTC. This gives the protein CASSATSGEYNEQFF.